This TCR beta chain was sequenced during a study of blood T cell repertoires in COVID-19. Study in general: Nucleic acid was either cDNA or gDNA, and it came from T cells, B-cell-depleted T cells, or PBMCs.

For this clone: The sample carries other DNA sequences with the same CDR3.

The CDR3 has 14 residues. V shed 5 bases, J shed 5 bases, and the junction held 5 bases outside the gene matches. Germline V gene sequence: CDR1 MDHEN, CDR2 SYDVKM. Libraries were prepared by immunoSEQ multiplex PCR; TCRdb keeps only in-frame clonotypes and omits some of them. The sample includes 55,000 to 70,000 clones, approximately 89% of them seen just once. V gene TRBV28 combines with J gene TRBJ1-1; 10 bases align to TRBD1. This receptor was identified in a man in his 60s with active or convalescent COVID-19. Sequencing input: peripheral blood. CDR3 residues: CASSLLDRGTEAFF. CDR3 nucleotide sequence: TGTGCCAGCAGTCTACTGGACAGGGGGACTGAAGCTTTCTTT.